The 9 T cell receptor beta chains below all came from one sample that was sequenced in a study of shared clonotypes between healthy human individuals. Repertoires were generated with immunoSEQ multiplex PCR, while TCRdb's copy carries only in-frame clones and drops some. The sample carries about 710,000 clones, just under 75% recorded once. Sequenced: memory CD4+ T cells sorted from blood. Subset meaning: CD45RA-negative fraction. The receptor set was obtained from a woman between 25 and 40 years old in good health.

A word on this clone: Other DNA sequences in this specimen translate into the identical CDR3. The J gene is TRBJ1-1, the V gene TRBV19; 7 nucleotides match TRBD1. Per the germline V gene, CDR1 is LNHDA and CDR2 is SQIVND (reference sequence). This CDR3 has 14 amino acids. V was clipped by 4 bases and J by 0 bases; unmatched bases: 2. In DNA, the CDR3 is TGTGCCAGTAGTAGGGACAGCATGAACACTGAAGCTTTCTTT. Amino acids: CASSRDSMNTEAFF. Filled out from reference TRBV19 and TRBJ1-1, the complete variable domain reads DGGITQSPKYLFRKEGQNVTLSCEQNLNHDAMYWYRQDPGQGLRLIYYSQIVNDFQKGDIAEGYSVSREKKESFPLTVTSAQKNPTAFYLCASSRDSMNTEAFFGQGTRLTVV.

The rearrangement joins TRBV5-1 to TRBJ2-5; tentative D call: TRBD2 (5 bases). This CDR3 has 13 amino acids. With 6 bases removed from V and 2 bases from J, the gap between germline ends came to 11 bases. From germline, CDR1 is SGHRS and CDR2 YFSETQ. For the CDR3, the DNA is TGCGCCAGCACCCTCGCGGGTCAAGAGACCCAGTACTTC. Its protein is CASTLAGQETQYF. Complete variable domain (other parts from reference TRBV5-1 and TRBJ2-5): KAGVTQTPRYLIKTRGQQVTLSCSPISGHRSVSWYQQTPGQGLQFLFEYFSETQRNKGNFPGRFSGRQFSNSRSEMNVSTLELGDSALYLCASTLAGQETQYFGPGTRLLVL.

The chain has TRBV29-1 and TRBJ2-1; 7 nucleotides align to TRBD1. J lost 4 bases, V lost 8 bases, and 5 bases had no gene match. The CDR3 runs 12 residues. Germline assignment: CDR1 SQVTM and CDR2 ANQGSEA. The CDR3 coding sequence is TGCAGCCTGGCAGGGGGATACAATGAGCAGTTCTTC. Translating gives CSLAGGYNEQFF.

This clone was seen a single time. V usage is TRBV5-1 and J usage is TRBJ2-2; a weak D match, TRBD2 (6 bases). In germline, CDR1 is SGHRS, CDR2 YFSETQ. This CDR3 is built from 15 residues. Trimming cost V 0 bases and J 3 bases, with 9 bases left between them. The CDR3 DNA reads TGCGCCAGCAGCTTGGACGGACTATACACCGGGGAGCTGTTTTTT. Protein product: CASSLDGLYTGELFF.

The chain combines TRBV27 with TRBJ2-3; 11 bases agree with TRBD1. Losses at the gene ends were 6 bases for V and 4 bases for J; bases not matched to a gene: 9. Germline V lookup: CDR1 MNHEY, CDR2 SMNVEV (reference sequence). This CDR3 comprises 16 residues. CDR3 amino acids: CASSGARTGGSDTQYF. DNA of the CDR3: TGTGCCAGCAGCGGGGCCCGGACAGGGGGCTCAGATACGCAGTATTTT.

This chain uses TRBV6-5 with TRBJ1-5, with D possibly TRBD1 on 5 matching bases. Germline CDR1 is MNHEY and CDR2 is SVGAGI. The CDR3 runs 15 residues. The V end was cut by 1 base, the J end by 3 bases, with 10 bases between. The CDR3 is CASSYWAGNNQPQHF. Here the CDR3 DNA reads TGTGCCAGCAGTTACTGGGCAGGGAACAATCAGCCCCAGCATTTT.

This clone has just a few counts. CDR3 sequence reads: CASSTRTGSDEQFF. In nucleotides, the CDR3 is TGTGCCAGCAGTACCAGGACAGGGAGCGATGAGCAGTTCTTC. V is TRBV6-5 and J is TRBJ2-1; TRBD1 aligns across 8 bases. Germline V lookup: CDR1 MNHEY, CDR2 SVGAGI. V trimming: 5 bases; J trimming: 8 bases; junction bases outside the gene matches: 8. This CDR3 has 14 residues.

This chain links TRBV28 with TRBJ1-1; D unclear. This CDR3 region has 11 residues. V lost 10 bases to trimming and J lost 0 bases, with 6 bases between them. From germline, CDR1 is MDHEN and CDR2 SYDVKM. CDR3 nucleotide sequence: TGTGCCACTAGGGTGAACACTGAAGCTTTCTTT. It is translated as CATRVNTEAFF. The whole variable domain, filled in from reference TRBV28 and TRBJ1-1, reads DVKVTQSSRYLVKRTGEKVFLECVQDMDHENMFWYRQDPGLGLRLIYFSYDVKMKEKGDIPEGYSVSREKKERFSLILESASTNQTSMYLCATRVNTEAFFGQGTRLTVV.

On this clone: The same CDR3 arises from other DNA sequences in this sample as well. J is TRBJ1-1 and V is TRBV18; a possible D gene is TRBD1 (5 bases). The CDR3 is made up of 14 amino acids. V lost 6 bases to trimming and J lost 3 bases, with 14 bases between them. Per the germline V gene, CDR1 is KGHSH and CDR2 is LQKENI. CDR3 residues: CASSPTEGDTEAFF. The DNA of the CDR3 is TGTGCCAGCTCTCCTACGGAAGGGGACACTGAAGCTTTCTTT. The full variable domain, in which reference TRBV18 and TRBJ1-1 provide the parts outside the CDR3, is NAGVMQNPRHLVRRRGQEARLRCSPMKGHSHVYWYRQLPEEGLKFMVYLQKENIIDESGMPKERFSAEFPKEGPSILRIQQVVRGDSAAYFCASSPTEGDTEAFFGQGTRLTVV.